The 30 T cell receptor beta chains in this list originate from one sample, sequenced in a study of identifying expanded T cells in peripheral blood. Sequenced by immunoSEQ multiplex PCR; TCRdb stores in-frame clones only, minus some. The sample carries about 78,000 clones, roughly four fifths recorded once. The sequencing input was blood. These receptors were collected from a person aged 18 to 70 in good health.

The rearrangement joins TRBV27 to TRBJ2-7, with 7 nucleotides matching TRBD1. With V trimmed by 3 bases and J by 0 bases, 5 bases remained unmatched. From germline, CDR1 is MNHEY and CDR2 SMNVEV (reference sequence). CDR3 length: 15 residues. The CDR3 nucleotides are TGTGCCAGCAGTTTGAGGGGGCGAAGCTCCTACGAGCAGTACTTC. Translating gives CASSLRGRSSYEQYF.

This chain connects TRBV28 to TRBJ2-1, with D perhaps matching TRBD1 (6 bases). V lost 3 bases and J lost 5, with 17 bases in between. CDR1 is MDHEN and CDR2 is SYDVKM in the germline V gene. The CDR3 totals 16 residues. CDR3: CASSFVASAGDNEQFF. The DNA for the CDR3 is TGTGCCAGCAGTTTTGTCGCGTCGGCAGGGGACAATGAGCAGTTCTTC. The full variable domain, in which reference TRBV28 and TRBJ2-1 provide the parts outside the CDR3, is DVKVTQSSRYLVKRTGEKVFLECVQDMDHENMFWYRQDPGLGLRLIYFSYDVKMKEKGDIPEGYSVSREKKERFSLILESASTNQTSMYLCASSFVASAGDNEQFFGPGTRLTVL.

J is TRBJ1-3 and V is TRBV28; D unresolved. The CDR3 loop spans 15 amino acids. CDR1 is MDHEN and CDR2 is SYDVKM in the germline V gene. V was trimmed by 2 bases and J by 2 bases, leaving 10 bases between them. CDR3 coding DNA: TGTGCCAGCAGTTTAGGCACTGAGCCTGGAAACACCATATATTTT. Protein sequence: CASSLGTEPGNTIYF.

J is TRBJ2-1 and V is TRBV7-8; 7 nucleotides match TRBD2. Per the germline V gene, CDR1 is SGHVS and CDR2 is FQNEAQ. Germline trimming cut 3 bases from V and 8 bases from J; bases unmatched to any gene: 10. The CDR3 runs to 15 residues. The CDR3 DNA reads TGTGCCAGCAGCTTGAGCGGGATGCAAAAGGATGAGCAGTTCTTC. It is translated as CASSLSGMQKDEQFF.

The chain recombines TRBV28 with TRBJ2-7, with D uncertain. V was cut by 3 bases and J by 0 bases, with 12 bases left in between. This CDR3 contains 15 residues. Germline CDR1 MDHEN, CDR2 SYDVKM. The CDR3 bases are TGTGCCAGCAGTTTGGTTGGCAGGAGCTCCTACGAGCAGTACTTC. This encodes CASSLVGRSSYEQYF. The full variable domain, completed using reference TRBV28 and TRBJ2-7, is DVKVTQSSRYLVKRTGEKVFLECVQDMDHENMFWYRQDPGLGLRLIYFSYDVKMKEKGDIPEGYSVSREKKERFSLILESASTNQTSMYLCASSLVGRSSYEQYFGPGTRLTVT.

This clone showed up just once. The J gene is TRBJ2-1, the V gene TRBV6-1; TRBD2 matches at 15 bases. CDR3 length equals 15 residues. Germline loops: CDR1 MNHNS, CDR2 SASEGT. With V trimmed by 6 bases and J by 4 bases, 1 base remained unmatched. CDR3 sequence reads: CASRGTSGRYNEQFF. CDR3 DNA sequence: TGTGCCAGCAGGGGGACTAGCGGGAGGTACAATGAGCAGTTCTTC.

V and J are TRBV5-5 and TRBJ2-3; D remains ambiguous. Looked up from germline, CDR1 is SGHKS and CDR2 is YYEKEE (reference sequence). The CDR3 spans 12 residues. V was cut by 3 bases and J by 2 bases, with 4 bases left in between. The CDR3: CASSYATDTQYF. CDR3 DNA sequence: TGTGCCAGCAGCTACGCCACAGATACGCAGTATTTT.

This chain links TRBV28 with TRBJ1-5, with a tentative D call TRBD1 (6 bases). CDR1 and CDR2 (germline): MDHEN, SYDVKM. CDR3 length: 17 residues. The V gene lost 5 bases and the J gene lost 0 bases, with 17 bases spanning the gap. The CDR3: CASSGGRAWYSNQPQHF. The CDR3 region has the DNA TGTGCCAGCAGTGGGGGGCGGGCTTGGTATAGCAATCAGCCCCAGCATTTT.

The chain has TRBV7-2 and TRBJ1-1; possible D gene TRBD1, 6 bases. The V end lost 7 bases, the J end lost 4 bases, and 13 bases lay between the germline ends. The CDR3 contains 13 residues. The germline gives CDR1 SGHTA, CDR2 FQGNSA. For the CDR3, the DNA is TGTGCCAGCACCCCTGGGGGGCGCACTGAAGCTTTCTTT. Translating gives CASTPGGRTEAFF.

The V gene is TRBV18, the J gene TRBJ2-7; possible D gene TRBD2, 6 bases. The CDR3 is 15 residues long. The V end was cut by 2 bases, the J end by 0 bases, with 11 bases between. Germline CDR1 is KGHSH and CDR2 is LQKENI. The CDR3 protein is CASSPIGGSSYEQYF. The CDR3 DNA is TGTGCCAGCTCACCAATCGGGGGTTCCTCCTACGAGCAGTACTTC. Filled out from reference TRBV18 and TRBJ2-7, the complete variable domain reads NAGVMQNPRHLVRRRGQEARLRCSPMKGHSHVYWYRQLPEEGLKFMVYLQKENIIDESGMPKERFSAEFPKEGPSILRIQQVVRGDSAAYFCASSPIGGSSYEQYFGPGTRLTVT.

V and J are TRBV2 and TRBJ2-3, with a possible D match to TRBD1 (5 bases). CDR1 SNHLY and CDR2 FYNNEI come from the germline V gene. V lost 5 bases to trimming and J lost 6 bases, with 12 bases between them. This CDR3 is built from 13 residues. As DNA, the CDR3 is TGTGCCAGCAGTCCTCAGGGCGTCGATACGCAGTATTTT. This codes for CASSPQGVDTQYF. The full variable domain, in which reference TRBV2 and TRBJ2-3 provide the parts outside the CDR3, is EPEVTQTPSHQVTQMGQEVILRCVPISNHLYFYWYRQILGQKVEFLVSFYNNEISEKSEIFDDQFSVERPDGSNFTLKIRSTKLEDSAMYFCASSPQGVDTQYFGPGTRLTVL.

Remarks on this clone: Additional DNA sequences in this sample encode the identical CDR3. The DNA of the CDR3 is TGTGCCAGCAGCTTAGAGGGGCAAAGCTCCTACGAGCAGTACTTC. This gives the protein CASSLEGQSSYEQYF. The chain has TRBV7-8 and TRBJ2-7; D is possibly TRBD1 (5 bases). Per the germline V gene, CDR1 is SGHVS and CDR2 is FQNEAQ. The CDR3 has 15 residues. V lost 1 base, J lost 0 bases, and 10 bases lay in between.

The chain has TRBV5-1 and TRBJ2-3; TRBD2 is a possible D gene (5 bases). V was clipped by 7 bases and J by 6 bases, with 24 bases between them. Germline loops: CDR1 SGHRS, CDR2 YFSETQ. The CDR3 runs 16 residues. In DNA form, the CDR3 reads TGCGCCAGCCAATCAGCTGTGAGCGGCCCTGGGGATACGCAGTATTTT. The encoded protein is CASQSAVSGPGDTQYF.

V and J are TRBV11-1 and TRBJ1-1, with D possibly being TRBD1 (5 bases). Germline V gene sequence: CDR1 SGHAT, CDR2 FQDESV (reference sequence). Trimming left V 11 bases short and J 1 base short, with 11 bases between. The CDR3 runs 12 residues. The CDR3: CAASGENTEAFF. Written as DNA, the CDR3 is TGTGCCGCCTCGGGGGAGAACACTGAAGCTTTCTTT.

V gene TRBV7-9 combines with J gene TRBJ2-3; the match to TRBD2 covers 9 bases. CDR1 and CDR2 from the germline V gene are SEHNR and FQNEAQ (reference sequence). V lost 4 bases to trimming and J lost 9 bases; unmatched junction nucleotides: 8. The CDR3 contains 14 residues. The chain's CDR3 is CASSSPGLAQTQYF. The CDR3 coding sequence is TGTGCCAGCAGCTCTCCGGGACTAGCCCAGACGCAGTATTTT.

Worth noting for this clone: One end of the junction varies from germline; a read error may be responsible. The V gene is TRBV7-7, the J gene TRBJ2-5; D gene ambiguous. Germline V lookup: CDR1 SSHAT, CDR2 FNYEAQ (reference sequence). The CDR3 is made up of 14 amino acids. CDR3 amino acids: CASSLSGNQETQYF. CDR3 in DNA: TGTGCTAGCAGCTTATCCGGCAACCAAGAGACCCAGTACTTC.

V is TRBV5-1 and J is TRBJ1-2; D remains unclear. V was trimmed by 4 bases and J by 0 bases, leaving 10 bases between them. Germline V gene sequence: CDR1 SGHRS, CDR2 YFSETQ. CDR3 length: 14 residues. The CDR3 sequence: CASSLDRTNYGYTF. CDR3 bases: TGCGCCAGCAGCCTAGACCGAACTAACTATGGCTACACCTTC. Combining the CDR3 with reference TRBV5-1 and TRBJ1-2 gives the whole variable domain KAGVTQTPRYLIKTRGQQVTLSCSPISGHRSVSWYQQTPGQGLQFLFEYFSETQRNKGNFPGRFSGRQFSNSRSEMNVSTLELGDSALYLCASSLDRTNYGYTFGSGTRLTVV.

The chain has TRBV29-1 and TRBJ2-7, with D perhaps TRBD2 (5 bases). Germline CDR1 reads SQVTM; CDR2 reads ANQGSEA. There are 13 residues in the CDR3. The V end lost 6 bases, the J end lost 0 bases, and 12 bases lay between the germline ends. CDR3 sequence reads: CSVRPTSSYEQYF. The CDR3, as DNA: TGCAGCGTCCGACCTACTAGCTCCTACGAGCAGTACTTC.

This clone was observed once. The chain links TRBV29-1 to TRBJ2-5, with unresolved D. From germline, CDR1 is SQVTM and CDR2 ANQGSEA. CDR3 length equals 12 residues. With 8 bases removed from V and 0 bases from J, the gap between germline ends came to 10 bases. In DNA, the CDR3 is TGCAGCTTTTCCCAGTACCAAGAGACCCAGTACTTC. Its protein product is CSFSQYQETQYF.

CDR3 DNA: TGTGCCAGCAGCTTAGCGCAGCTAAGGGGGGCCAACGTCCTGACTTTC. It specifies CASSLAQLRGANVLTF. The chain uses TRBV7-6 and TRBJ2-6; D ambiguous. The V end was cut by 0 bases, the J end by 4 bases, with 10 bases between. The CDR3 contains 16 residues. Germline loops: CDR1 SGHVS, CDR2 FNYEAQ.

The chain carries TRBV4-1 and TRBJ2-1, with D perhaps matching TRBD1 (6 bases). CDR1 MGHRA and CDR2 YSYEKL come from the germline V gene. V dropped 3 bases and J dropped 7 bases, with 10 bases sitting between them. The CDR3 contains 13 residues. The CDR3 spells CASSHTGKNEQFF. The CDR3 DNA reads TGCGCCAGCAGCCACACAGGGAAGAATGAGCAGTTCTTC.

The chain employs TRBV28 and TRBJ2-7; D is tentatively TRBD1 or TRBD2 (5 bases each). The CDR3 has 13 residues. Germline CDR1 reads MDHEN; CDR2 reads SYDVKM. V dropped 5 bases and J dropped 6 bases, with 14 bases sitting between them. DNA for the CDR3: TGTGCCAGCAGTCCCTCAGGGAGTCGCGAGCAGTACTTC. It is translated as CASSPSGSREQYF.

The rearrangement links TRBV13 to TRBJ2-3; D is possibly TRBD2 (5 bases). Trimming cost V 5 bases and J 5 bases, with 11 bases left between them. CDR1 and CDR2 from the germline V gene are PRHDT and FYEKMQ (reference sequence). This CDR3 has 13 residues. The CDR3 spells CASSRERIDTQYF. CDR3 in DNA: TGTGCCAGCAGCAGGGAGAGGATAGATACGCAGTATTTT.

The chain links TRBV4-3 to TRBJ2-5, with D perhaps assigned TRBD1 or TRBD2 (7 bases each). The germline V gene has CDR1 LGHNA and CDR2 YSLEER. Deletions cut 4 bases from V and 4 bases from J, with 16 bases between. The CDR3 totals 15 residues. The CDR3 bases are TGCGCCAGCAGCCCAGGGGGAGGGGGCGCAGAGACCCAGTACTTC. The encoded protein is CASSPGGGGAETQYF.

The genes are TRBV10-3 and TRBJ2-7, with D possibly being TRBD2 (5 bases). Trimming pared 3 bases from V and 2 bases from J, leaving 11 bases between. This CDR3 is built from 14 residues. CDR1 is ENHRY and CDR2 is SYGVKD in the germline V gene. The CDR3 is CAISDAGTTYEQYF. For the CDR3, the DNA is TGTGCCATCAGTGATGCGGGTACTACCTACGAGCAGTACTTC.

The chain carries TRBV10-3 and TRBJ2-5; D is ambiguous. This CDR3 is built from 12 residues. With 4 bases removed from V and 5 bases from J, the gap between germline ends came to 8 bases. CDR1 ENHRY and CDR2 SYGVKD come from the germline V gene. This chain's CDR3 is CAISAVGETQYF. CDR3 sequence (DNA): TGTGCCATCAGTGCGGTTGGGGAGACCCAGTACTTC.

This clone is a singleton in its sample. This rearrangement joins TRBV6-1 to TRBJ2-3, with D possibly TRBD1 on 5 matching bases. Germline lookup yields CDR1 MNHNS and CDR2 SASEGT. CDR3 length equals 15 residues. Trimming removed 3 bases at V and 2 bases at J, with 12 bases between. This CDR3 reads CASSDRQGATDTQYF. CDR3 DNA: TGTGCCAGCAGTGACCGGCAGGGCGCCACAGATACGCAGTATTTT.

The V and J genes are TRBV7-2 and TRBJ2-5; D may be TRBD1 (6 bases). Trimming left V 2 bases short and J 5 bases short, with 9 bases between. CDR1 and CDR2 from the germline V gene are SGHTA and FQGNSA. The CDR3 runs to 13 residues. The CDR3 coding sequence is TGTGCCAGCAGCTTAACAGGGTTGGAGACCCAGTACTTC. Translation gives CASSLTGLETQYF.

The chain uses TRBV5-1 and TRBJ1-3; D possibly corresponds to TRBD1 (5 bases). Germline CDR1 is SGHRS and CDR2 is YFSETQ. Trimming stripped 3 bases from V and 1 base from J, with 11 bases between. The CDR3 totals 15 residues. In DNA form, the CDR3 reads TGCGCCAGCAGCTCCTCTGGGGGATCTGGAAACACCATATATTTT. Protein sequence: CASSSSGGSGNTIYF.

The chain joins TRBV9 to TRBJ1-4; D gene unclear. The V gene's germline CDR1 is SGDLS and CDR2 YYNGEE. The CDR3 contains 16 residues. Trimming shortened V by 4 bases and J by 3 bases, and 16 bases separated the two germline ends. The CDR3 DNA sequence: TGTGCCAGCAGCCCTGGATGGGCGAAGGCTAATGAAAAACTGTTTTTT. Its translation: CASSPGWAKANEKLFF.